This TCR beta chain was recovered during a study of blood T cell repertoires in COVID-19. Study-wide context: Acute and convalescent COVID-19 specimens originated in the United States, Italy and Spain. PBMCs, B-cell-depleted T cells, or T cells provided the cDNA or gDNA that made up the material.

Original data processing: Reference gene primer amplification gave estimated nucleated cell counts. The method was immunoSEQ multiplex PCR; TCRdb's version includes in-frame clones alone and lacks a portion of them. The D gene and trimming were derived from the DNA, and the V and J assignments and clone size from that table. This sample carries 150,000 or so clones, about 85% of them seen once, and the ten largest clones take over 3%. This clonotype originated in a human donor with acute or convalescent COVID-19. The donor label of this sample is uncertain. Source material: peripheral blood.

DNA of the CDR3: TGCGCCAGCAGTGAGCTGGGACTAGCGACCGGGGAGCTGTTTTTT. This encodes CASSELGLATGELFF. This chain connects TRBV10-2 to TRBJ2-2; TRBD2 matches 10 bases. The CDR3 sequence is 15 residues long. Germline trimming cut 2 bases from V and 5 bases from J; bases unmatched to any gene: 2. The V gene's germline CDR1 is WSHSY and CDR2 SAAADI.